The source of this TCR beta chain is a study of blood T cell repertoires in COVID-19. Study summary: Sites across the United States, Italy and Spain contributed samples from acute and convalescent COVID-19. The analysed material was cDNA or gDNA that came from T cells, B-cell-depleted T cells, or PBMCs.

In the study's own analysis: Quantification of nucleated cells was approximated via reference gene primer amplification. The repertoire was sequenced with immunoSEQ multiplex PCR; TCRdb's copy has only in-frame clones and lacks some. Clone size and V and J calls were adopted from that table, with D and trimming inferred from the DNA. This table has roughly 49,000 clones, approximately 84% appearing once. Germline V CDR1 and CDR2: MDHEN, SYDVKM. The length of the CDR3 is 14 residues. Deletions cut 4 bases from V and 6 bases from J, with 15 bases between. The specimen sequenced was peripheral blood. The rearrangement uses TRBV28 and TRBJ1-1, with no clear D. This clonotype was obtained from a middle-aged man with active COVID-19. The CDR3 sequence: CASSSLTPLPEAFF. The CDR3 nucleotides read TGTGCCAGCAGTTCACTAACCCCTCTACCTGAAGCTTTCTTT.